The source of this TCR beta chain is a study of cytomegalovirus exposure and HLA in healthy donors. Notes on the study in general: With further analysis later on, most CMV-associated TCR beta chains appeared HLA-restricted. The number of N-insertions in an Asian-associated ancestry cluster was reportedly below the roughly 660-donor mean in a later analysis.

The CDR3 contains 14 residues. CDR1 and CDR2 (germline): LGHNA, YSLEER. The V end lost 3 bases, the J end lost 0 bases, and 6 bases lay between the germline ends. PCR was performed using 60 Vbeta and 13 Jbeta primers. The repertoire was sequenced with immunoSEQ multiplex PCR; TCRdb's copy has only in-frame clones and lacks some. The profile shows some 190,000 clones, over 80% of them singletons. As to this clone: Its specificity is unknown.

Sequences were obtained from PBMCs. V usage is TRBV4-3 and J usage is TRBJ1-3; possible D gene TRBD1, 5 bases. The TCR sequence derives from a boy aged 2 to 9 in good health and CMV-seronegative. CDR3 loop: CASSQDTSGNTIYF. CDR3 nucleotide sequence: TGCGCCAGCAGCCAGGACACCTCTGGAAACACCATATATTTT.